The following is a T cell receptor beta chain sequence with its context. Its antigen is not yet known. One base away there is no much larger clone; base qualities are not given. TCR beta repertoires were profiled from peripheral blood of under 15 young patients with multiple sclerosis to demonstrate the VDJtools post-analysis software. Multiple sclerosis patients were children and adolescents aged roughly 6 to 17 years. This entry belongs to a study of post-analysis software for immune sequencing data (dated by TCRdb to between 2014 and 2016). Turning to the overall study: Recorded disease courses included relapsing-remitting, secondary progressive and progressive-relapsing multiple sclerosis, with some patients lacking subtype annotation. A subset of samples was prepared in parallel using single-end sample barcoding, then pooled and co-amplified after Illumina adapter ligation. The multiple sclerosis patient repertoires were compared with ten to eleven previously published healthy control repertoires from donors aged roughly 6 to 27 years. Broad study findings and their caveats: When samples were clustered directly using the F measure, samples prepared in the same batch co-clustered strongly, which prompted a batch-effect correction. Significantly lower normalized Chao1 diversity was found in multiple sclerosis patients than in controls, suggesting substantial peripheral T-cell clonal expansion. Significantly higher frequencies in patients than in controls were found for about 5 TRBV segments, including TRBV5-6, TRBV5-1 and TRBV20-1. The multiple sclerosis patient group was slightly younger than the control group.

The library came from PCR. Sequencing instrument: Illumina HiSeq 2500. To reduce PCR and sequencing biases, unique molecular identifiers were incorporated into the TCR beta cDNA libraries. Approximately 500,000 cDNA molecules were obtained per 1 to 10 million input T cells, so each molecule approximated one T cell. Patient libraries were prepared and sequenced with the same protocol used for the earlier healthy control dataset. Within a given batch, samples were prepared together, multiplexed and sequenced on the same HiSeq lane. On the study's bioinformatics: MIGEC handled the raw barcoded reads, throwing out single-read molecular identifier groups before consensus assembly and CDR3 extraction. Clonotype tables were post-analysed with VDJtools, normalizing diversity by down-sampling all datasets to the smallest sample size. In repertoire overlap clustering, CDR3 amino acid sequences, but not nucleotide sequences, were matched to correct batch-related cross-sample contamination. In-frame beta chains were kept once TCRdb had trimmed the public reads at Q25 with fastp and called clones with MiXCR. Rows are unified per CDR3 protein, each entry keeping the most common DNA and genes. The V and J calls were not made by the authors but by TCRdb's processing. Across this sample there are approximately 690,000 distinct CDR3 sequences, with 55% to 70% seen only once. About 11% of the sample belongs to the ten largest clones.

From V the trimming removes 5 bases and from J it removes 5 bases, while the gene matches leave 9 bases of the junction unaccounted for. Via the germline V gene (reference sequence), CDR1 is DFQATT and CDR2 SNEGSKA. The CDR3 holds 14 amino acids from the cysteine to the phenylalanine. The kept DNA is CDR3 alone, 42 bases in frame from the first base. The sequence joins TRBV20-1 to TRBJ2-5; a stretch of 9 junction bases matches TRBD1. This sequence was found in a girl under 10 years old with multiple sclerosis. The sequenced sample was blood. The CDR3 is CSAVQGALGETQYF. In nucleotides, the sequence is TGCAGTGCTGTACAGGGGGCGCTAGGGGAGACCCAGTACTTC.